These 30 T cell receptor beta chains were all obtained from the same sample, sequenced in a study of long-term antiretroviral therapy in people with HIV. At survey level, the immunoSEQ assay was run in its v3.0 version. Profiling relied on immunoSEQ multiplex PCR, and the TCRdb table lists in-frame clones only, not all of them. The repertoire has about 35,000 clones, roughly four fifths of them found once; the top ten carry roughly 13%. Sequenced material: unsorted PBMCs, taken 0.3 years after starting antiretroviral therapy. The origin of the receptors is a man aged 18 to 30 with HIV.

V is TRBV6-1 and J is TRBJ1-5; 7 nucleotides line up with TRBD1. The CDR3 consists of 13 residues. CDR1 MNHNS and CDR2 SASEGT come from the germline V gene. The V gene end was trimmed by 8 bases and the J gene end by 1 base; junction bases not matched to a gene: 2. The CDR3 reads CASVGQSNQPQHF. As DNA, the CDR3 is TGTGCCAGCGTGGGACAGAGCAATCAGCCCCAGCATTTT.

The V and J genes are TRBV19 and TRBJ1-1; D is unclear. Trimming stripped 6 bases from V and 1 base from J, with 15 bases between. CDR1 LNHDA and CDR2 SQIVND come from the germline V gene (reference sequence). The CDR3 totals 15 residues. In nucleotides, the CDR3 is TGTGCCAGTAGCAACCGGGCCCCGAAGAACACTGAAGCTTTCTTT. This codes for CASSNRAPKNTEAFF.

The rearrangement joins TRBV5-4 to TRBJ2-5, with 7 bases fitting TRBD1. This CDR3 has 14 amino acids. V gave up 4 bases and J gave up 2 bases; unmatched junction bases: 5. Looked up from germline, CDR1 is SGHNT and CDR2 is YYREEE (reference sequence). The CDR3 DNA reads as TGTGCCAGCAGCAGGAACAGGGGACAAGAGACCCAGTACTTC. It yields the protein CASSRNRGQETQYF.

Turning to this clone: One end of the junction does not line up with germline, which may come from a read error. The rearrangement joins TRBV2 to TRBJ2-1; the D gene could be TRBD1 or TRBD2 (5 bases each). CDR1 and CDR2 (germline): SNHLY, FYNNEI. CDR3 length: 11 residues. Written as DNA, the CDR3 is TGTGCCAGCTCTACTGGTCTCTTGGGGGTCTTC. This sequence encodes CASSTGLLGVF.

The CDR3 reads CASSMDRGGSDTQYF. CDR3 DNA: TGTGCCAGTAGTATGGACAGGGGGGGGTCGGATACGCAGTATTTT. This sequence joins TRBV19 and TRBJ2-3, with 10 bases aligning to TRBD1. The junction had 6 bases not matched to a gene; V was cut back by 3 bases and J by 6 bases. The germline CDR1 and CDR2 sequences are LNHDA and SQIVND (reference sequence). The CDR3 sequence is 15 residues long. The full variable domain, completed using reference TRBV19 and TRBJ2-3, is DGGITQSPKYLFRKEGQNVTLSCEQNLNHDAMYWYRQDPGQGLRLIYYSQIVNDFQKGDIAEGYSVSREKKESFPLTVTSAQKNPTAFYLCASSMDRGGSDTQYFGPGTRLTVL.

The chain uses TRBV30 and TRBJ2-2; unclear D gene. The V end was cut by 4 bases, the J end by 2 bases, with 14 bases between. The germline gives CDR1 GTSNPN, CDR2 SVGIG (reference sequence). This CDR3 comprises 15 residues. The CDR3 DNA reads TGTGCCTGGACCGACGAAACTACCAACACCGGGGAGCTGTTTTTT. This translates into CAWTDETTNTGELFF. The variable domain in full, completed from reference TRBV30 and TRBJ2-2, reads SQTIHQWPATLVQPVGSPLSLECTVEGTSNPNLYWYRQAAGRGLQLLFYSVGIGQISSEVPQNLSASRPQDRQFILSSKKLLLSDSGFYLCAWTDETTNTGELFFGEGSRLTVL.

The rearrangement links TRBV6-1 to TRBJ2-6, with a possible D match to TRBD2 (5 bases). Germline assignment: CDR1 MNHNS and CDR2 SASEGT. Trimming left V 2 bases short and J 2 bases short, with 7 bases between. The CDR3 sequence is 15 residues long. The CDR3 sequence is CASSEKGAGANVLTF. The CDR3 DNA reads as TGTGCCAGCAGTGAAAAGGGAGCTGGGGCCAACGTCCTGACTTTC.

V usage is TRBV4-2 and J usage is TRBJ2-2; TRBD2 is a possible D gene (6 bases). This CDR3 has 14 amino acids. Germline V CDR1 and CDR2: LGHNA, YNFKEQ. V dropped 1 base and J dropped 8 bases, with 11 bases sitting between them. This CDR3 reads CASSQGLDPGELFF. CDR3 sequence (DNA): TGTGCCAGCAGCCAAGGACTAGACCCGGGGGAGCTGTTTTTT.

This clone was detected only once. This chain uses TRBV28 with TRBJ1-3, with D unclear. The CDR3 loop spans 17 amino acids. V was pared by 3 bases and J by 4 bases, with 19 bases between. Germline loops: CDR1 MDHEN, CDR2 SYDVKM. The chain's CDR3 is CASSFLSATPFGNTIYF. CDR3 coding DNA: TGTGCCAGCAGTTTCTTGTCAGCAACCCCCTTCGGAAACACCATATATTTT.

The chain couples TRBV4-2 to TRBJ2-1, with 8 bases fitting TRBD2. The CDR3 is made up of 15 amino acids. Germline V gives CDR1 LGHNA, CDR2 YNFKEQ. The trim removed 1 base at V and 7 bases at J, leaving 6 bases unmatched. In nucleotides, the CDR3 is TGTGCCAGCAGCCAAGGACGGAGCGGGAGTAATGAGCAGTTCTTC. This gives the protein CASSQGRSGSNEQFF.

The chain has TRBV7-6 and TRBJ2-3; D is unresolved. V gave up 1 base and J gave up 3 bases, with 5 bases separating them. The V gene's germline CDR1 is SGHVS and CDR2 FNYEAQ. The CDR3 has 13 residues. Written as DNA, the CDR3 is TGTGCCAGCAGCTTAGAATTGACAGATACGCAGTATTTT. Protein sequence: CASSLELTDTQYF.

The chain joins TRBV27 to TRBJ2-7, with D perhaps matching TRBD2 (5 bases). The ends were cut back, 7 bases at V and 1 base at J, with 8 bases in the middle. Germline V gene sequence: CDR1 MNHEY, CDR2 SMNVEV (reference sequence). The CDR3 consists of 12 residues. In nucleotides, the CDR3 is TGTGCCAGCAACCGGGATTCCTACGAGCAGTACTTC. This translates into CASNRDSYEQYF.

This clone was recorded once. The CDR3: CASSLALSGGAHAKGYTF. The CDR3, as DNA: TGTGCCAGCAGCTTAGCGCTTTCAGGGGGCGCGCACGCGAAGGGCTACACCTTC. The V call is TRBV7-2, the J call TRBJ1-2; TRBD1 matches 8 bases. Germline V gives CDR1 SGHTA, CDR2 FQGNSA. The CDR3 is 18 residues long. After removal of 0 bases from V and 8 bases from J, the junction contained 17 bases not matched to a gene.

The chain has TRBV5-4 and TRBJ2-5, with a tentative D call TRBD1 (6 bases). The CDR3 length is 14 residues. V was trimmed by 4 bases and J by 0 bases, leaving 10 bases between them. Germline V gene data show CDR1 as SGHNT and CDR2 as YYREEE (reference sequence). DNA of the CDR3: TGTGCCAGCAGCCGACAGGCGGACCAAGAGACCCAGTACTTC. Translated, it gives CASSRQADQETQYF.

In DNA, the CDR3 is TGTGCCAGCTCACCCGGGACAGGGAGTTACGAGCAGTACTTC. Protein: CASSPGTGSYEQYF. The genes are TRBV18 and TRBJ2-7; 9 bases map to TRBD1. This CDR3 contains 14 residues. The V gene end was trimmed by 3 bases and the J gene end by 4 bases; junction bases not matched to a gene: 4. The germline V gene has CDR1 KGHSH and CDR2 LQKENI.

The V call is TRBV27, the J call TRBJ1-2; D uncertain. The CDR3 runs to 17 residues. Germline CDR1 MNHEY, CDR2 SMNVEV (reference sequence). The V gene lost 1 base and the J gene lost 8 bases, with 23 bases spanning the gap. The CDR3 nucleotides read TGTGCCAGCAGTTTATTTTCTAGCGCCGGGCAGCGTGGAGGCTACACCTTC. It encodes CASSLFSSAGQRGGYTF.

CDR3 in amino acids: CASRPGGQGLWAEAFF. The CDR3 DNA reads as TGCGCCAGCAGGCCAGGGGGACAGGGGTTGTGGGCTGAAGCTTTCTTT. This chain uses TRBV5-1 with TRBJ1-1, with 10 positions matching TRBD1. The CDR3 runs to 16 residues. The ends lost 5 bases at V and 6 bases at J; junction bases unmatched: 13. Germline CDR1 and CDR2: SGHRS and YFSETQ.

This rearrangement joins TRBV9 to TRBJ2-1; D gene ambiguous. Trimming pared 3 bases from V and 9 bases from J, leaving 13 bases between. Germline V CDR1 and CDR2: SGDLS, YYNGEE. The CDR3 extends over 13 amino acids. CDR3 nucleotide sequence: TGTGCCAGCAGCGCGGGCCCGACGGGTGAGCAGTTCTTC. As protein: CASSAGPTGEQFF.

CDR3 DNA: TGTGCCAGCACAGGGCGGGAGGTCTCCTACAATGAGCAGTTCTTC. Its protein product is CASTGREVSYNEQFF. The rearrangement uses TRBV6-1 and TRBJ2-1; 8 bases line up with TRBD2. The germline V gene encodes CDR1 MNHNS and CDR2 SASEGT. With 7 bases clipped from V and 0 bases from J, the junction kept 5 bases outside the gene matches. The CDR3 covers 15 residues.

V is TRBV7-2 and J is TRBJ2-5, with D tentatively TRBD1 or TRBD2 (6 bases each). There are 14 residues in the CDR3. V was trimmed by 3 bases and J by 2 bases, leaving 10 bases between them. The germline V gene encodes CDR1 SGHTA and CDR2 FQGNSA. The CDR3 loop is CASSFRGRQETQYF. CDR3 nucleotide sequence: TGTGCCAGCAGCTTTCGGGGGCGACAAGAGACCCAGTACTTC.

The CDR3, as DNA: TGTGCCAGCAGTTCTCCGGCCCTAGGAGCCTTCTTT. As protein: CASSSPALGAFF. The chain recombines TRBV6-5 with TRBJ1-1, with D uncertain. V lost 4 bases and J 14 bases, leaving 17 bases between the germline ends. This CDR3 region has 12 residues. CDR1 and CDR2 (germline): MNHEY, SVGAGI.

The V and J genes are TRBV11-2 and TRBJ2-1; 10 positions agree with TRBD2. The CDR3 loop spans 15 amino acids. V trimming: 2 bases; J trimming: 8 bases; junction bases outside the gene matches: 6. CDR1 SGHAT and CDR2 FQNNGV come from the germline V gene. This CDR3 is CASSLLAGEIYEQFF. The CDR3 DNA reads TGTGCCAGCAGCTTACTAGCGGGGGAAATCTATGAGCAGTTCTTC.

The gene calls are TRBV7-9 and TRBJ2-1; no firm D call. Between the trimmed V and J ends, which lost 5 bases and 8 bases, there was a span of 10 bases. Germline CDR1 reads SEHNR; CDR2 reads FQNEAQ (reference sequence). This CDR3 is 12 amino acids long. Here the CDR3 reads CASSPHLDEQFF. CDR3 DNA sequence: TGTGCCAGCAGCCCCCATCTCGATGAGCAGTTCTTC.

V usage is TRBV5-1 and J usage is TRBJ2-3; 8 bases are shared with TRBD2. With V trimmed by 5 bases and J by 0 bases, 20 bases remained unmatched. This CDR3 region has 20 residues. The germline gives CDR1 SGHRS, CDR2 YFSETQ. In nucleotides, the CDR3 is TGCGCCAGCAGTTGGTTCCCCCGGGGACGGGAGGGTCGTAGCACAGATACGCAGTATTTT. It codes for CASSWFPRGREGRSTDTQYF.

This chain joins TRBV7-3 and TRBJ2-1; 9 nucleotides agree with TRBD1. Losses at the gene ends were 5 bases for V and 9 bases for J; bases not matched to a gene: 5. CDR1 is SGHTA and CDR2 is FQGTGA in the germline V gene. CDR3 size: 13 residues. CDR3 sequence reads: CASSPGTGIEQFF. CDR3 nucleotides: TGTGCCAGCAGCCCCGGGACAGGGATTGAGCAGTTCTTC.

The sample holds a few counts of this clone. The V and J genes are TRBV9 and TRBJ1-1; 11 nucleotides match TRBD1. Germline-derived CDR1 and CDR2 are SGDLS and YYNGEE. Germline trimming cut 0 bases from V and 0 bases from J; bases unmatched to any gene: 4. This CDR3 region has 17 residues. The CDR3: CASSVEGQGGVNTEAFF. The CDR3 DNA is TGTGCCAGCAGCGTAGAGGGACAGGGGGGTGTGAACACTGAAGCTTTCTTT.

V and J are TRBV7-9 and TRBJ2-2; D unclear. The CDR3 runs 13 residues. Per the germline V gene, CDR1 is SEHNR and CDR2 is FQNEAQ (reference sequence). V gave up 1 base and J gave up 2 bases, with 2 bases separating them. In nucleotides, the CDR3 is TGTGCCAGCAGCTTAGATAACACCGGGGAGCTGTTTTTT. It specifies CASSLDNTGELFF.

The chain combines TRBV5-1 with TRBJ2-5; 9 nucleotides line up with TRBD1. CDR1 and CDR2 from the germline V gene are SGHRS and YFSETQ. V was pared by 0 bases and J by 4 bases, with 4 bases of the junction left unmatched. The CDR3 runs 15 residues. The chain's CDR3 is CASSLEQGARETQYF. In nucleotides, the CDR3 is TGCGCCAGCAGCTTGGAACAGGGGGCCCGAGAGACCCAGTACTTC.

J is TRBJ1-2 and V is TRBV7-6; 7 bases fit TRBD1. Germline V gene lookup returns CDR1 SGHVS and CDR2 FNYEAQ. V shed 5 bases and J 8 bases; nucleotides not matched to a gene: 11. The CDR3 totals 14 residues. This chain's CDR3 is CASSLHPTGSGYTF. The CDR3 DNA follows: TGTGCCAGCAGCCTCCACCCGACAGGGAGCGGCTACACCTTC. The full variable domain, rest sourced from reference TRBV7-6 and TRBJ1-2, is GAGVSQSPRYKVTKRGQDVALRCDPISGHVSLYWYRQALGQGPEFLTYFNYEAQQDKSGLPNDRFSAERPEGSISTLTIQRTEQRDSAMYRCASSLHPTGSGYTFGSGTRLTVV.

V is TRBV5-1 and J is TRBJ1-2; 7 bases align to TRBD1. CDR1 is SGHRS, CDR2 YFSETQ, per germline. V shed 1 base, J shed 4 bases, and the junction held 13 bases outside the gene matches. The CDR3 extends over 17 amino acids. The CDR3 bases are TGCGCCAGCAGCTTGCCCGATGGGGACAGCGACGGCTATGGCTACACCTTC. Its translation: CASSLPDGDSDGYGYTF.